The sample holds one count of the clone carrying this T cell receptor beta chain. The data stem from a study of blood T cell repertoires in COVID-19. Study summary: Donors in the United States, Italy and Spain gave samples during acute or convalescent COVID-19.

This CDR3 region has 15 residues. The V end was cut by 7 bases, the J end by 1 base, with 14 bases between. Germline assignment: CDR1 MNHEY and CDR2 SVGAGI. Repertoires were generated with immunoSEQ multiplex PCR, while TCRdb's copy carries only in-frame clones and drops some. Of 300,000 to 450,000 clones in the sample, about 88% were seen once. The sample taken for sequencing was PBMCs or T cells enriched from blood (not recorded which). The receptor comes from a woman in her thirties who had recovered from COVID-19. The chain couples TRBV6-5 to TRBJ1-3; no reliable D call. The chain's CDR3 is CASTSGGLSGNTIYF. As DNA, the CDR3 is TGTGCCAGCACCTCTGGCGGGTTGTCTGGAAACACCATATATTTT.